These 10 T cell receptor beta chains originate from one sample sequenced in a study of cytomegalovirus exposure and HLA in healthy donors. PCR was performed using 60 Vbeta and 13 Jbeta primers. The method was immunoSEQ multiplex PCR; TCRdb's version includes in-frame clones alone and lacks a portion of them. The sample lists some 130,000 clones, roughly 73% occurring once. The sequenced sample was PBMCs. The origin of the receptors is a male donor in good health and CMV-seronegative.

V is TRBV7-8 and J is TRBJ1-4; D may be TRBD1 (6 bases). The germline CDR1 and CDR2 sequences are SGHVS and FQNEAQ. Trimming removed 5 bases from V and 7 bases from J, with 14 bases in between. The CDR3 loop spans 14 amino acids. CDR3 sequence reads: CASSRRGAVEKLFF. DNA of the CDR3: TGTGCCAGCAGCCGCCGGGGGGCGGTTGAAAAACTGTTTTTT. The full variable domain, with the rest looked up from reference TRBV7-8 and TRBJ1-4, is GAGVSQSPRYKVAKRGQDVALRCDPISGHVSLFWYQQALGQGPEFLTYFQNEAQLDKSGLPSDRFFAERPEGSVSTLKIQRTQQEDSAVYLCASSRRGAVEKLFFGSGTQLSVL.

The genes are TRBV6-1 and TRBJ2-5; no definite D call. TRBJ2-7 explains the end of the DNA better; the J call may be wrong. CDR1 and CDR2 (germline): MNHNS, SASEGT. This CDR3 contains 13 residues. The CDR3 bases are TGTGCCAGCAGTGAAGCGCGGCCCGGCGAGCAGTACTTC. Its translation: CASSEARPGEQYF.

Regarding this clone: The sample contains more than one DNA sequence encoding this CDR3. The chain has TRBV30 and TRBJ1-1; D is undetermined. CDR3 size: 13 residues. The V gene lost 1 base and the J gene lost 1 base, with 7 bases spanning the gap. Germline V gives CDR1 GTSNPN, CDR2 SVGIG (reference sequence). The CDR3 sequence is CAWSAGRNTEAFF. CDR3 nucleotide sequence: TGTGCCTGGAGTGCTGGGCGGAACACTGAAGCTTTCTTT.

This clone was recorded a few times. J is TRBJ2-7 and V is TRBV6-4, with TRBD2 matching over 12 bases. Per the germline V gene, CDR1 is MRHNA and CDR2 is SNTAGT. After removal of 5 bases from V and 2 bases from J, the junction contained 4 bases not matched to a gene. The CDR3 sequence is 15 residues long. CDR3 nucleotide sequence: TGTGCCAGCAGTCCCGGACTAGCGGGGCCCTACGAGCAGTACTTC. It yields the protein CASSPGLAGPYEQYF.

The CDR3 DNA sequence: TGTGCCTGGACCCCACTAGCGGGGGGTCCTAAAGAGACCCAGTACTTC. It yields the protein CAWTPLAGGPKETQYF. The V gene is TRBV30, the J gene TRBJ2-5, with 12 bases that match TRBD2. Germline V gene data show CDR1 as GTSNPN and CDR2 as SVGIG (reference sequence). The CDR3 covers 16 residues. Losses at the gene ends were 4 bases for V and 3 bases for J; bases not matched to a gene: 9.

The genes are TRBV18 and TRBJ2-7; TRBD2 is a possible D gene (5 bases). V shed 3 bases and J shed 5 bases, with 14 bases lying between them. CDR3 size: 14 residues. Germline-derived CDR1 and CDR2 are KGHSH and LQKENI. In DNA, the CDR3 is TGTGCCAGCTCACCGGAGAGCGGATTCAACGAGCAGTACTTC. Protein: CASSPESGFNEQYF.

This rearrangement joins TRBV19 to TRBJ2-5; 7 positions match TRBD1. Unmatched junction bases numbered 8, after V lost 5 bases and J lost 5 bases. The CDR3 loop spans 14 amino acids. Germline CDR1 reads LNHDA; CDR2 reads SQIVND (reference sequence). CDR3 protein: CASSWGQMEETQYF. CDR3 DNA: TGTGCCAGTAGTTGGGGACAGATGGAGGAGACCCAGTACTTC. Together with reference TRBV19 and TRBJ2-5, the CDR3 gives the full variable domain: DGGITQSPKYLFRKEGQNVTLSCEQNLNHDAMYWYRQDPGQGLRLIYYSQIVNDFQKGDIAEGYSVSREKKESFPLTVTSAQKNPTAFYLCASSWGQMEETQYFGPGTRLLVL.

This chain joins TRBV5-1 and TRBJ1-2, with 8 nucleotides matching TRBD1. Trimming at V came to 6 bases and at J to 7 bases, leaving 8 bases not matched to a gene. The germline gives CDR1 SGHRS, CDR2 YFSETQ. The CDR3 covers 13 residues. Here the CDR3 DNA reads TGCGCCAGCACGCCGTCCGGGACAGGTGGCTACACCTTC. Translation: CASTPSGTGGYTF.

About this clone: At one end, the junction sequence differs from germline, possibly due to a read error. V and J are TRBV7-9 and TRBJ2-2; TRBD2 might be the D (5 bases). This CDR3 is 16 amino acids long. Germline CDR1 and CDR2: SEHNR and FQNEAQ (reference sequence). The CDR3 is CSSSLRTGGRTGELFF. CDR3 bases: TGTTCCAGCAGCTTAAGGACCGGAGGAAGGACCGGGGAGCTGTTTTTT. Supplemented by reference TRBV7-9 and TRBJ2-2, the full variable domain reads DTGVSQNPRHKITKRGQNVTFRCDPISEHNRLYWYRQTLGQGPEFLTYFQNEAQLEKSRLLSDRFSAERPKGSFSTLEIQRTEQGDSAMYLCSSSLRTGGRTGELFFGEGSRLTVL.

This clone turned up a few times. The J gene is TRBJ1-5, the V gene TRBV6-1; D unclear. Germline CDR1 reads MNHNS; CDR2 reads SASEGT. The CDR3 has 14 residues. The V and J ends lost 3 bases and 5 bases respectively, with 11 bases between them. The CDR3 here is CASSEALGDQPQHF. The CDR3 coding sequence is TGTGCCAGCAGTGAGGCCCTCGGGGATCAGCCCCAGCATTTT.